What follows are 5 T cell receptor beta chains derived from one specimen sequenced in a study of T cell clonality in common variable immunodeficiency. These receptors' antigens are unknown. Some clones are missing from TCRdb's copy, which holds only in-frame ones; the method was immunoSEQ multiplex PCR. The sample yields fewer than 40,000 clones, without any singletons. Regarding the study as a whole: Common variable immunodeficiency TCR beta sequences reportedly had fewer deletions and N-nucleotide insertions.

Material for sequencing was peripheral blood mononuclear cells. Receptors were obtained from a human donor with common variable immunodeficiency.

There are a few counts of this clone. CDR3 sequence reads: CASRAFVGGTGVSYEQYF. The sequenced part of the CDR3 DNA is TGTGCCAGCAGGGCATTCGTTGGTGGGACAGGGGTATCCTACGAG. The J gene is TRBJ2-7, the V gene TRBV7-3; 10 bases align to TRBD1. The read ends 3 residues before the CDR3 terminus; that terminus is restored from the germline J gene. Germline CDR1 reads SGHTA; CDR2 reads FQGTGA. CDR3 length: 18 amino acids. J lost 1 base, V lost 6 bases, and 15 bases had no gene match.

This clone has a handful of counts. The read terminates 3 residues ahead of where the CDR3 ends, so the germline J gene completes it. V and J are TRBV5-6 and TRBJ1-5; D is ambiguous. V was clipped by 0 bases and J by 7 bases, with 14 bases between them. Per germline, CDR1 SGHDT and CDR2 YYEEEE. The CDR3 contains 15 residues. CDR3 sequence reads: CASSLGPLQGQPQHF. The sequenced CDR3 bases are TGTGCCAGCAGCTTGGGGCCCCTTCAAGGGCAGCCC.

This clone was counted a few times. The sequence runs out 3 residues before the end of the CDR3; the remainder is reconstructed from the germline J gene. The chain has TRBV7-8 and TRBJ2-2; D might be TRBD2 (5 bases). V was cut by 1 base and J by 9 bases, with 12 bases left in between. The V gene's germline CDR1 is SGHVS and CDR2 FQNEAQ. This CDR3 has 14 amino acids. The covered CDR3 bases are TGTGCCAGCAGCTTAGTGACGGGGTCCCGGGAG. It is translated as CASSLVTGSRE. The CDR3 in full is CASSLVTGSRELFF. The full variable domain, in which reference TRBV7-8 and TRBJ2-2 provide the parts outside the CDR3, is GAGVSQSPRYKVAKRGQDVALRCDPISGHVSLFWYQQALGQGPEFLTYFQNEAQLDKSGLPSDRFFAERPEGSVSTLKIQRTQQEDSAVYLCASSLVTGSRELFFGEGSRLTVL.

This clone was counted ten times or more. The read ends 3 residues shy of where the CDR3 ends; the end is completed using the germline J gene. The chain has TRBV18 and TRBJ1-2; the match to TRBD1 covers 7 bases. The length of the CDR3 is 16 residues. Germline CDR1 and CDR2: KGHSH and LQKENI. CDR3 DNA, as far as it was read: TGTGCCAGCTCACGCAATGCGGGGACAGCGGAGAGGGGC. Translated, it gives CASSRNAGTAERG. The entire CDR3 protein is CASSRNAGTAERGYTF.

Only a few counts were recorded for this clone. Read sequence stops 3 residues before the CDR3 end, and the germline J gene provides the missing end. V is TRBV6-2 or TRBV6-3 and J is TRBJ2-5, with D possibly TRBD2 on 5 matching bases. Deletions cut 2 bases from V and 6 bases from J, with 13 bases between. The germline CDR1 and CDR2 sequences are MNHEY and SVGEGT. The CDR3 extends over 14 amino acids. This CDR3 is CASSYVSSSKTQYF. The sequenced part of the CDR3 DNA is TGTGCCAGCAGTTACGTGTCTAGCTCAAAGACC.